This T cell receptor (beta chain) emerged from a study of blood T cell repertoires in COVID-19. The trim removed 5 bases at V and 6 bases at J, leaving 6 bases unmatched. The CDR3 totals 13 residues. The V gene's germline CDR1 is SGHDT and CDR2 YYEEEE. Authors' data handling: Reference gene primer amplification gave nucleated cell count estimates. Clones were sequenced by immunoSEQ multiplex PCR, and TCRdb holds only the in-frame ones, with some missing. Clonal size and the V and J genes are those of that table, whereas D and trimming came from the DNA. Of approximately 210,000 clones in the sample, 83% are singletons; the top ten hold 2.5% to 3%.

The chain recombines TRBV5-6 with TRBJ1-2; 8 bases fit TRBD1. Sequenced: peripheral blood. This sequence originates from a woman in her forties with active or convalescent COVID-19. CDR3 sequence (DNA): TGTGCCAGCAGTCCGGACAGGGTCCATGGCTACACCTTC. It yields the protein CASSPDRVHGYTF.